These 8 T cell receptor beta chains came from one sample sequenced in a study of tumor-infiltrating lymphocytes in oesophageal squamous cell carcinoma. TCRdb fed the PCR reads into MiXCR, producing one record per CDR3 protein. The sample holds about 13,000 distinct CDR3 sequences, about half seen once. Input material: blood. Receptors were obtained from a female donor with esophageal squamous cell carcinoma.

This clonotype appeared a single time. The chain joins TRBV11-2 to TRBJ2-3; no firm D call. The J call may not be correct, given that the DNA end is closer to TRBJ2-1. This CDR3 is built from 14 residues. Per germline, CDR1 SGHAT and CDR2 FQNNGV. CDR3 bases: TGTGCCAGCAGCTTAGGCCGGTTTTCCCATGAGCAGTTCTTC. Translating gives CASSLGRFSHEQFF.

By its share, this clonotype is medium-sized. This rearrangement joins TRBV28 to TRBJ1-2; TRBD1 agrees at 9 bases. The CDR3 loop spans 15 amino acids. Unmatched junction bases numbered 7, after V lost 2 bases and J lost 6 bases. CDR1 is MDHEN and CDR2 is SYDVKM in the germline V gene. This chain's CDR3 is CASSLASGQGNGYTF. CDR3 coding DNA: TGTGCCAGCAGTTTAGCCTCCGGACAGGGGAATGGCTACACCTTC.

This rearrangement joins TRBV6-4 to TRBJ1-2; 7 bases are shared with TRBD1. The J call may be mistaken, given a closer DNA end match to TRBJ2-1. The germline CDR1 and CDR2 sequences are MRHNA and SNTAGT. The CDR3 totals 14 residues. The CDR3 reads CASSIWTGHNEQFF. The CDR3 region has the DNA TGTGCCAGCAGTATTTGGACAGGACACAATGAGCAGTTCTTC.

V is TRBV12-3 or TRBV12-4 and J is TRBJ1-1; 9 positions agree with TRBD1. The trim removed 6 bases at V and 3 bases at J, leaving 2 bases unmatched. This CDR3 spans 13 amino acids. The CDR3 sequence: CASRDRGDTEAFF. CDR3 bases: TGTGCCAGCAGGGACAGGGGTGACACTGAAGCTTTCTTT.

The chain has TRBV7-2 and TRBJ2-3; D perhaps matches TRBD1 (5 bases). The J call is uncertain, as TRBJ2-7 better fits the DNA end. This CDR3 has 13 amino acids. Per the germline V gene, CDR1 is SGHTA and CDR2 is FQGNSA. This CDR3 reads CASSQGFLNEQYF. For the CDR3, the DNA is TGTGCCAGCAGTCAGGGTTTTTTGAACGAGCAGTACTTC.

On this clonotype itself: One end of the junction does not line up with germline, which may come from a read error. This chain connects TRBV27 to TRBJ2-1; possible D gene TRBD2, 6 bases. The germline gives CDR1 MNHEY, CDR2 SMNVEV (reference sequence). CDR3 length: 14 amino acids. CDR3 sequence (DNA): TGTGCCAGCAGTCCGCACCGGGACTCAACCAGCTGGTACTTC. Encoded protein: CASSPHRDSTSWYF.

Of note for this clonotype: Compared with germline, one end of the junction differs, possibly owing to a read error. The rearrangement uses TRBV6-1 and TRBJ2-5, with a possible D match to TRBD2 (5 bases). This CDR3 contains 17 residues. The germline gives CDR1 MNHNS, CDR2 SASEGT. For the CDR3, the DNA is TGTGCCAGCAGTGAATACCCGGGATGGTCCTATAATTCACCCCTCCACTTC. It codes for CASSEYPGWSYNSPLHF.

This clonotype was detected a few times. DNA for the CDR3: TGTGCCAGCAGCGCGTCCCGCTACGAGCAGTACTTC. As protein: CASSASRYEQYF. V gene TRBV11-2 combines with J gene TRBJ2-7; no definite D call. Germline V gene lookup returns CDR1 SGHAT and CDR2 FQNNGV. The CDR3 is made up of 12 amino acids. V was clipped by 5 bases and J by 3 bases, with 8 bases between them.